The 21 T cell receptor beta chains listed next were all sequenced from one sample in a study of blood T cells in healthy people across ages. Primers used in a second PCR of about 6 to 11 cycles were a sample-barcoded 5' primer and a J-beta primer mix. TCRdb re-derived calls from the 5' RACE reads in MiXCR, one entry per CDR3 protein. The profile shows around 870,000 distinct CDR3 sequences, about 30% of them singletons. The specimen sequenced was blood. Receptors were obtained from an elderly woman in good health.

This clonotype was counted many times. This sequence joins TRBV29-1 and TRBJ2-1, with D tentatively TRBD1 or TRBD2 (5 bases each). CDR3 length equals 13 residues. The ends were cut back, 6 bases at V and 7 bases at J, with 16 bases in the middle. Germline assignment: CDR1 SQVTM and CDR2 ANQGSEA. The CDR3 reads CSVGDRGRNEQFF. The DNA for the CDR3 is TGCAGCGTCGGTGACAGAGGGCGGAATGAGCAGTTCTTC.

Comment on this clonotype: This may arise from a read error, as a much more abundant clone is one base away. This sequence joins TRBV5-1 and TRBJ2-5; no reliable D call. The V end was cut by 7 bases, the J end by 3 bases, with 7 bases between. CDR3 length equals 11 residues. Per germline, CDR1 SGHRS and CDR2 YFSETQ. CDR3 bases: TGCGCCAGCGGCTGGGAAGAGACCCAGTACTTC. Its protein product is CASGWEETQYF.

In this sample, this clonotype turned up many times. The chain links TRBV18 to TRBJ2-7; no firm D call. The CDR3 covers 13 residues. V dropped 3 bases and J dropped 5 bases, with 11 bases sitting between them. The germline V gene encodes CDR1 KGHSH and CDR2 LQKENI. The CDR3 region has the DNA TGTGCCAGCTCACCTACCCCAGTAAACGAGCAGTACTTC. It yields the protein CASSPTPVNEQYF.

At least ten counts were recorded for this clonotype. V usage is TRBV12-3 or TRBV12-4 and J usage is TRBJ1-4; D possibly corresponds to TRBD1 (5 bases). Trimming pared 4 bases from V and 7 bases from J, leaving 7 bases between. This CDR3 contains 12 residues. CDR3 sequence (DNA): TGTGCCAGCAGTTGGGGGAGTGAAAAACTGTTTTTT. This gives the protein CASSWGSEKLFF.

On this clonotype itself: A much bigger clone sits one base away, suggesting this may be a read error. CDR3 amino acids: CASSGGRLRYSEQYF. The CDR3 DNA is TGTGCCAGCAGTGGAGGCAGGTTAAGATACTCCGAGCAGTACTTC. This rearrangement joins TRBV2 to TRBJ2-7, with D uncertain. V lost 4 bases to trimming and J lost 6 bases, with 19 bases between them. Germline lookup yields CDR1 SNHLY and CDR2 FYNNEI. The CDR3 loop spans 15 amino acids.

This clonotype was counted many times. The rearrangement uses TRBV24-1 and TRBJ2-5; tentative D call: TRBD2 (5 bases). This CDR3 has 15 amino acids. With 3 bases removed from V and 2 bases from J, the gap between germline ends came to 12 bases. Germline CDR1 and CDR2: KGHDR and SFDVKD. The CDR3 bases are TGTGCCACCAGTGATCAAGGACGGGGACAAGAGACCCAGTACTTC. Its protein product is CATSDQGRGQETQYF.

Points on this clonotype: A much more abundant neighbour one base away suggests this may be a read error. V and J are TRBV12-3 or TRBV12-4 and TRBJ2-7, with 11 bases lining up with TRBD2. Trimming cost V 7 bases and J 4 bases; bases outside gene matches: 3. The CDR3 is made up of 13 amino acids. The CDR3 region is CASILAGGYEQYF. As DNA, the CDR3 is TGTGCCAGCATCCTAGCGGGGGGTTACGAGCAGTACTTC.

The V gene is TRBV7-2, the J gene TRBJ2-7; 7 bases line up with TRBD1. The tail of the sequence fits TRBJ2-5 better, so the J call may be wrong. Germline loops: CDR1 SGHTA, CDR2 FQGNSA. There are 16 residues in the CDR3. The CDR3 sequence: CASSLDSTGVSETQYF. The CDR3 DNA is TGTGCCAGCAGCTTAGATTCAACAGGGGTATCAGAGACCCAGTACTTC.

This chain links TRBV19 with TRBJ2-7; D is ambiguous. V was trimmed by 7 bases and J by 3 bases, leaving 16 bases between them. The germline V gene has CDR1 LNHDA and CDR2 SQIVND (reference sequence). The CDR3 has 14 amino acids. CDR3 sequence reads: CASNTNGLSYEQYF. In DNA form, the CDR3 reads TGTGCCAGTAATACGAACGGGCTCAGCTACGAGCAGTACTTC.

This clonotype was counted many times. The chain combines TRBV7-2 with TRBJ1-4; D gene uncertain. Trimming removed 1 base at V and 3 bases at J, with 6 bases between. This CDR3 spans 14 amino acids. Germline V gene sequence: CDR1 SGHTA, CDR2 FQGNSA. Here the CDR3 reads CASSLGHSNEKLFF. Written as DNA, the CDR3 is TGTGCCAGCAGCTTAGGTCATTCTAATGAAAAACTGTTTTTT.

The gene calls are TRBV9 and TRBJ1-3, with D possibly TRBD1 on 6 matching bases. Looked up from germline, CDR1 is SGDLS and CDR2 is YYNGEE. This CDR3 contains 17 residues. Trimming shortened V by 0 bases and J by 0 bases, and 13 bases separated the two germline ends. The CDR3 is CASSVVPRQVSGNTIYF. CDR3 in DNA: TGTGCCAGCAGCGTAGTTCCCCGACAGGTCTCTGGAAACACCATATATTTT.

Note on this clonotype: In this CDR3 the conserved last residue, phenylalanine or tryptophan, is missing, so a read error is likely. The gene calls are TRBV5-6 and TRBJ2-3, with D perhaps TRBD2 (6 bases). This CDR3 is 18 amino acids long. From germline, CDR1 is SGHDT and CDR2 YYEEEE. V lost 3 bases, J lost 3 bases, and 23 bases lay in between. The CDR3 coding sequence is TGTGCCAGCAGCTGGGTAGGCGGGGCCGTTTCCCGAACAGATACGCAGTATTGT. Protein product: CASSWVGGAVSRTDTQYC.

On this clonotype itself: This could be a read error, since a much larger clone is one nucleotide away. The CDR3 sequence: CSARGPWTSRGRDTQYF. The CDR3 nucleotides read TGCAGTGCTAGAGGTCCTTGGACTAGCAGGGGACGAGATACGCAGTATTTT. The V call is TRBV20-1, the J call TRBJ2-3; 8 bases map to TRBD2. CDR1 is DFQATT, CDR2 SNEGSKA, per germline (reference sequence). Unmatched junction bases numbered 14, after V lost 1 base and J lost 5 bases. This CDR3 has 17 residues.

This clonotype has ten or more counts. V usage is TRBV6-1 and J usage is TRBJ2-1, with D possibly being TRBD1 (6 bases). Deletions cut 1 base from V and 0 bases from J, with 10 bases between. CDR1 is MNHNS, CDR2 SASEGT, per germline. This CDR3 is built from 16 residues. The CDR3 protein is CASSEGGGFSYNEQFF. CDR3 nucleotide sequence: TGTGCCAGCAGTGAAGGTGGGGGCTTCTCCTACAATGAGCAGTTCTTC.

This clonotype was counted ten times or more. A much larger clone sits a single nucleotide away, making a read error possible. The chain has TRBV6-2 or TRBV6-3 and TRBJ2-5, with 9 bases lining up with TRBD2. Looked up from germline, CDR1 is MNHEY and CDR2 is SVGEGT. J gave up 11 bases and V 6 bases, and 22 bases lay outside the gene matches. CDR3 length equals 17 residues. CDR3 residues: CASRKTHRGGALHEQYF. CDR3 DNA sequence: TGTGCCAGCAGGAAAACCCACCGCGGGGGGGCCTTACATGAGCAGTACTTC.

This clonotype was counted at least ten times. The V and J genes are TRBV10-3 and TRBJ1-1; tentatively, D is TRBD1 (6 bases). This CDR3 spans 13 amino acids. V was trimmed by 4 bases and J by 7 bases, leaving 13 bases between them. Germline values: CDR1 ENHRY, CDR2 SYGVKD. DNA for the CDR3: TGTGCCATCAGTGCCAGGGGCGAAGGTGAAGCTTTCTTT. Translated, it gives CAISARGEGEAFF.

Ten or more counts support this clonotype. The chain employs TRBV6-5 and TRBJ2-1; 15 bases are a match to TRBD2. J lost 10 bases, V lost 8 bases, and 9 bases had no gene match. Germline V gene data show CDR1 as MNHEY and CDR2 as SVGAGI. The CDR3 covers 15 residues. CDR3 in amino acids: CASGRTSGGAYEQFF. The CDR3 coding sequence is TGTGCCAGCGGCCGGACTAGCGGGGGGGCCTACGAGCAGTTCTTC.

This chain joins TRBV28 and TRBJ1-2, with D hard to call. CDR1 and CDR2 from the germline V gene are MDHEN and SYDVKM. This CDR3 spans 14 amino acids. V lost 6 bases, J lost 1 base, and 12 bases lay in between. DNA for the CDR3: TGTGCCAGCAGGATTGCTGACCGTAACTATGGCTACACCTTC. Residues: CASRIADRNYGYTF.

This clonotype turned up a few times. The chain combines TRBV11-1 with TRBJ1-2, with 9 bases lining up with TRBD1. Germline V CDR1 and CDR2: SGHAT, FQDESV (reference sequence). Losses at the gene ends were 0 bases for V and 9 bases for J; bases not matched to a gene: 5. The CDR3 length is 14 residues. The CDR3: CASSLAGTGYSYTF. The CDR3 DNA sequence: TGTGCCAGCAGCTTAGCCGGGACAGGGTATAGCTACACCTTC.

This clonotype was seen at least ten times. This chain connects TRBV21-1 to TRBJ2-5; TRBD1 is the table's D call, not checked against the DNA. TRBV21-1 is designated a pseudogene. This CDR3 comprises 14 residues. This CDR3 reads CASIVGVGGETQYF. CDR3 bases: TGTGCCAGCATCGTAGGCGTTGGGGGGGAGACCCAGTACTTC.

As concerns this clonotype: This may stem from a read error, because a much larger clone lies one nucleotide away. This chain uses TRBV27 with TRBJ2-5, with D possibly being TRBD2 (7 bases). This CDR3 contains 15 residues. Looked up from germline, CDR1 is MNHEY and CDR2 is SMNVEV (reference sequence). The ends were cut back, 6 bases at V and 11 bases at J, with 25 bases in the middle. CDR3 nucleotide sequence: TGTGCCAGCAGACCCCGGGGGGCATTGGATAATGAGCAGTACTTC. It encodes CASRPRGALDNEQYF.